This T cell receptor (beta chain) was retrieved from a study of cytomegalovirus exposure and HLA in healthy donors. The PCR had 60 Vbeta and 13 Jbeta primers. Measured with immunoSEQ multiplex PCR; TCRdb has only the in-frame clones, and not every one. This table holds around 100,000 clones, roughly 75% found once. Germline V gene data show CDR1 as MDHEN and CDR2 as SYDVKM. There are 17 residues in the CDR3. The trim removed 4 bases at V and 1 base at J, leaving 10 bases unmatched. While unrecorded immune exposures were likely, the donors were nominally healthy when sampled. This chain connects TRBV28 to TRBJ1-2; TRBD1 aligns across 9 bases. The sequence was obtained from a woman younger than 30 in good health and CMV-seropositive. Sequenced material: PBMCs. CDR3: CASSSAQGAWDNYGYTF. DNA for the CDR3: TGTGCCAGCAGTTCAGCACAGGGGGCATGGGATAACTATGGCTACACCTTC.